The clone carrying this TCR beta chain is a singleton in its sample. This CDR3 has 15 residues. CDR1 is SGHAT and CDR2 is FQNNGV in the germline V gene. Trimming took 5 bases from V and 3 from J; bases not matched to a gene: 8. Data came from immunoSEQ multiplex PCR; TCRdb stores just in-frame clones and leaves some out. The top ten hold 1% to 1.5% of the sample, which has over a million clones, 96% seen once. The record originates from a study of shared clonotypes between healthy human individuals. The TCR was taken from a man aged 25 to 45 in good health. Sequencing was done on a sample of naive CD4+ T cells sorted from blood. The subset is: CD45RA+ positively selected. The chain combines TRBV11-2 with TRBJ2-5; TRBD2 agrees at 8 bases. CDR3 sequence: CASSLEREYEETQYF. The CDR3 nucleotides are TGTGCCAGCAGCCTCGAGCGGGAGTACGAAGAGACCCAGTACTTC.